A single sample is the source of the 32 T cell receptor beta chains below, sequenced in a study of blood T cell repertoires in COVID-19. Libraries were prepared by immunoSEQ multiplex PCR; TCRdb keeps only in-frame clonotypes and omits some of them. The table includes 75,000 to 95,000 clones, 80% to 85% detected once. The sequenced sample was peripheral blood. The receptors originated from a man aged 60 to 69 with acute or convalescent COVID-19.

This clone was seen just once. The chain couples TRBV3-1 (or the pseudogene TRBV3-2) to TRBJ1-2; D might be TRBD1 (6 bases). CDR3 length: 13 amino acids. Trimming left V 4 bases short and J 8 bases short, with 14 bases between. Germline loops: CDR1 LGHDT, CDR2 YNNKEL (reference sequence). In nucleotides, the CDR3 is TGTGCCAGCAGCCTACAGGGTAATCAAGGCTACACCTTC. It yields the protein CASSLQGNQGYTF.

CDR3 DNA sequence: TGTGCCAGCAGTCCCTTTTTGAACACTGAAGCTTTCTTT. As protein: CASSPFLNTEAFF. The chain joins TRBV6-5 to TRBJ1-1; D not certain. Germline V gives CDR1 MNHEY, CDR2 SVGAGI. The CDR3 is 13 residues long. The V end lost 5 bases, the J end lost 0 bases, and 7 bases lay between the germline ends.

As DNA, the CDR3 is TGTGCCAGCTCACCGAGGAGCAATCAGCCCCAGCATTTT. Translated, it gives CASSPRSNQPQHF. This sequence joins TRBV18 and TRBJ1-5; D not resolved. Germline V gene data show CDR1 as KGHSH and CDR2 as LQKENI. There are 13 residues in the CDR3. Trimming pared 3 bases from V and 1 base from J, leaving 4 bases between.

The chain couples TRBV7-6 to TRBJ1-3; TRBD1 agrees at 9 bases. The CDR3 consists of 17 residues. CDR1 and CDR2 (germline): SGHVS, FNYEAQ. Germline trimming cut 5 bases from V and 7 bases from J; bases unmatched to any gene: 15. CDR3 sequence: CASSERRPGQGLNTIYF. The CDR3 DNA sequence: TGTGCCAGCAGCGAAAGGAGACCGGGACAGGGACTCAACACCATATATTTT.

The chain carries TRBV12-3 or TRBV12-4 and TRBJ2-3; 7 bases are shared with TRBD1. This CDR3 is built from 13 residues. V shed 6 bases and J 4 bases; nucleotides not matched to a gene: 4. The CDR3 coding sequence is TGTGCCAGCAGAGGGGGCCCCCCAGATACGCAGTATTTT. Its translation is CASRGGPPDTQYF.

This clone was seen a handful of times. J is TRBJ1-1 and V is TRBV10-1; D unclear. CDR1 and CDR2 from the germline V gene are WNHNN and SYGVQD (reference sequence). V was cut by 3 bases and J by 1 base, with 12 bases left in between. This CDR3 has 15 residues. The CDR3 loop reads CASSDRRGRNTEAFF. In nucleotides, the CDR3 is TGCGCCAGCAGTGATCGTCGGGGTCGGAACACTGAAGCTTTCTTT.

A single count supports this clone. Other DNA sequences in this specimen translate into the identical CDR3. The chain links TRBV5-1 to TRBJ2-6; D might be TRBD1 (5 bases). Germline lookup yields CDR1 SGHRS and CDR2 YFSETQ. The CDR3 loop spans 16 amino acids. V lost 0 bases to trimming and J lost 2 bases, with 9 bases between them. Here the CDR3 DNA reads TGCGCCAGCAGCTTGGCGCCAGGGACTGGGGCCAACGTCCTGACTTTC. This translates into CASSLAPGTGANVLTF.

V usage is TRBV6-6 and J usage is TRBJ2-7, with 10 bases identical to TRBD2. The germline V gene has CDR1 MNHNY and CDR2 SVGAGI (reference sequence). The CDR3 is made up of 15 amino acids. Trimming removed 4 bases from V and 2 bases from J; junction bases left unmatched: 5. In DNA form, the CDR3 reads TGTGCCAGCAGTTTTCTAGCGGGGGCGACCTACGAGCAGTACTTC. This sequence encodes CASSFLAGATYEQYF.

CDR3 coding DNA: TGTGCCAGCAGCTTAGATTTCAGCTACAATGAGCAGTTCTTC. Its translation is CASSLDFSYNEQFF. This chain uses TRBV7-2 with TRBJ2-1; D gene unclear. The CDR3 consists of 14 residues. Trimming cost V 1 base and J 3 bases, with 7 bases left between them. CDR1 SGHTA and CDR2 FQGNSA come from the germline V gene.

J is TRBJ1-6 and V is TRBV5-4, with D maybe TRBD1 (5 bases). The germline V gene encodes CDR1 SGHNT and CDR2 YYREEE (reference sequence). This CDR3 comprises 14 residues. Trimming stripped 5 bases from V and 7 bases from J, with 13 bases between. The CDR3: CASRADSTNSPLHF. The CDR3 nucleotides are TGTGCCAGCAGGGCCGACAGTACAAATTCACCCCTCCACTTT.

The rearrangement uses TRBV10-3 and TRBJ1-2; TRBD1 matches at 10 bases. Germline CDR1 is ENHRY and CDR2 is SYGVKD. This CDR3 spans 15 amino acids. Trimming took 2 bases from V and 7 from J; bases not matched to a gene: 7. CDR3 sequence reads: CAISETGTGALGYTF. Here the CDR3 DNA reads TGTGCCATCAGTGAGACTGGGACAGGGGCCCTTGGCTACACCTTC.

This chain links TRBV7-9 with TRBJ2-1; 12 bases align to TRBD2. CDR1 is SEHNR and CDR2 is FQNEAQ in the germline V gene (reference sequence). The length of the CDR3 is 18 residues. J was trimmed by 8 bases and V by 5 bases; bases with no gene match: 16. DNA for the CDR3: TGTGCCAGCAGCCCAGGAACTACCCTAGCGGGGGGGAAGGATGAGCAGTTCTTC. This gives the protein CASSPGTTLAGGKDEQFF.

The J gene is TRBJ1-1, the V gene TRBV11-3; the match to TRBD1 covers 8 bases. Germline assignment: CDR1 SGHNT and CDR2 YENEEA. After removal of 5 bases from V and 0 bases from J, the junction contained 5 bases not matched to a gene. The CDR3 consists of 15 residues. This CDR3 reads CASSPRQGLNTEAFF. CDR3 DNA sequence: TGTGCCAGCAGCCCGCGACAGGGGTTGAACACTGAAGCTTTCTTT.

The CDR3 spells CASSEAGGLAGFYEQYF. CDR3 coding DNA: TGTGCCAGCAGTGAAGCAGGAGGACTAGCGGGTTTCTACGAGCAGTACTTC. The chain joins TRBV2 to TRBJ2-7, with TRBD2 matching 11 bases. Germline V gene data show CDR1 as SNHLY and CDR2 as FYNNEI. CDR3 length equals 17 residues. Unmatched junction bases numbered 7, after V lost 0 bases and J lost 3 bases.

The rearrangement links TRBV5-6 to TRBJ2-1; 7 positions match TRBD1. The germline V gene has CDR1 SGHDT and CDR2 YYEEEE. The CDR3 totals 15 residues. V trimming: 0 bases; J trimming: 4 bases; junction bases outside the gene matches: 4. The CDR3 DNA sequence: TGTGCCAGCAGCTTGGGACAGGGCTTGTACAATGAGCAGTTCTTC. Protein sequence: CASSLGQGLYNEQFF.

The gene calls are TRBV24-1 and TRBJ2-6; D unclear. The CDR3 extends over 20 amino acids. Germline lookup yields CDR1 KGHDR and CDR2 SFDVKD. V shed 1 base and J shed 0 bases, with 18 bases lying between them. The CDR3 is CATSDFWINRTSSGANVLTF. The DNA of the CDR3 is TGTGCCACCAGTGATTTTTGGATTAACAGAACCAGCTCTGGGGCCAACGTCCTGACTTTC.

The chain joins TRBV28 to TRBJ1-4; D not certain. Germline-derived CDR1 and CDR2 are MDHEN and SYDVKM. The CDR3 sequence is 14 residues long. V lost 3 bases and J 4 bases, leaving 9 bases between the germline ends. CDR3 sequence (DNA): TGTGCCAGCAGTTTGCGGCGAATTAATGAAAAACTGTTTTTT. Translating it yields CASSLRRINEKLFF.

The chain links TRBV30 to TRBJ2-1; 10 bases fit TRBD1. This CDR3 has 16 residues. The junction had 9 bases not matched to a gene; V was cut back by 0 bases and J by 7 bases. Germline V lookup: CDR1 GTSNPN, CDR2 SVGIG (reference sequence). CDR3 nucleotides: TGTGCCTGGAGTGTAAGCAGGACAGGGGGACGTAATGAGCAGTTCTTC. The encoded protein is CAWSVSRTGGRNEQFF.

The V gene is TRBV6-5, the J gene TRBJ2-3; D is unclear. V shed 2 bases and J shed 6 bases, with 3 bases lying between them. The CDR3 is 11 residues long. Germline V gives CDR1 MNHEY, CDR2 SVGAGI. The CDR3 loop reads CASSYADTQYF. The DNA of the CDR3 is TGTGCCAGCAGTTACGCGGATACGCAGTATTTT.

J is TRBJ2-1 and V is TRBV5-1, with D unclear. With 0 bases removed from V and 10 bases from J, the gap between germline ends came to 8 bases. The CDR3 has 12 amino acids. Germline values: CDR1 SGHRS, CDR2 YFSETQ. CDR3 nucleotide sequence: TGCGCCAGCAGCTTGGACGCCGGGGAGCAGTTCTTC. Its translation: CASSLDAGEQFF.

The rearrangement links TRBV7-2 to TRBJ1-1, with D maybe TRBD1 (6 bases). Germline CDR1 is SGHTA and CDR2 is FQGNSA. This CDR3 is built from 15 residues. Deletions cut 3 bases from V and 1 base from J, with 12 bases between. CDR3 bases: TGTGCCAGCAGCTTGGCCGGGACACCGAACACTGAAGCTTTCTTT. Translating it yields CASSLAGTPNTEAFF.

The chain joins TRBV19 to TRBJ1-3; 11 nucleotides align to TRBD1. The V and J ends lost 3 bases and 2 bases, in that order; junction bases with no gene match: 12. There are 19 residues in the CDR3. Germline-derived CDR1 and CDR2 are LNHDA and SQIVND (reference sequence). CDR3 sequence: CASSIRDRGSLSAGNTIYF. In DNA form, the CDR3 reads TGTGCCAGTAGTATTCGGGACAGGGGGTCATTGTCTGCTGGAAACACCATATATTTT.

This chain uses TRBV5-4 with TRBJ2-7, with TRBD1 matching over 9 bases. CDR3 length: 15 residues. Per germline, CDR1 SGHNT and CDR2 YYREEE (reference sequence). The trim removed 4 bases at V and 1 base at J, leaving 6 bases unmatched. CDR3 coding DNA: TGTGCCAGCAGCCGCACAGGGGGCTTATCCTACGAGCAGTACTTC. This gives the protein CASSRTGGLSYEQYF.

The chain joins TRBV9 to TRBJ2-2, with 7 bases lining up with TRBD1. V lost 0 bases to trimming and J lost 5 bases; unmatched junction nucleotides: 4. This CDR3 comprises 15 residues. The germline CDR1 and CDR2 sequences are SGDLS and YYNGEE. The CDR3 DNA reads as TGTGCCAGCAGCGTAGAACAGGGGAGAACCGGGGAGCTGTTTTTT. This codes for CASSVEQGRTGELFF.

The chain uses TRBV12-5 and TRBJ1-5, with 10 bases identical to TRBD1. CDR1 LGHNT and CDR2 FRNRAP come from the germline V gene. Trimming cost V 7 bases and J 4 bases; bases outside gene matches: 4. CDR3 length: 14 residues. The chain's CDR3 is CASALGQGNQPQHF. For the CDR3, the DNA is TGTGCTAGTGCCCTGGGACAGGGGAATCAGCCCCAGCATTTT.

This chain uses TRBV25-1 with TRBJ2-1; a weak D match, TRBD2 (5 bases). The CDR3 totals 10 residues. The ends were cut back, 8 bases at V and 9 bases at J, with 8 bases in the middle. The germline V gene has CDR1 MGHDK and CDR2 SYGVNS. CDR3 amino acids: CASEGGEQFF. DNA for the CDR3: TGTGCCAGCGAGGGTGGTGAGCAGTTCTTC.

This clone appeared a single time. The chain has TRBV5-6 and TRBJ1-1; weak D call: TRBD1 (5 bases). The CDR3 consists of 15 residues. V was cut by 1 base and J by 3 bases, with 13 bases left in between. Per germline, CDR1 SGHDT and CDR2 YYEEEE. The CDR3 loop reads CASSLWRGGHTEAFF. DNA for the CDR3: TGTGCCAGCAGCTTGTGGAGGGGCGGCCACACTGAAGCTTTCTTT.

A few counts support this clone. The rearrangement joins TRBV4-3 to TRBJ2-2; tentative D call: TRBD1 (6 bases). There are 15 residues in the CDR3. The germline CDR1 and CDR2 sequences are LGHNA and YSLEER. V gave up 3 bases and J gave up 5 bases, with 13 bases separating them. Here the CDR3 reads CASSQSYRETGELFF. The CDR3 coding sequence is TGCGCCAGCAGCCAGTCGTACAGGGAAACCGGGGAGCTGTTTTTT.

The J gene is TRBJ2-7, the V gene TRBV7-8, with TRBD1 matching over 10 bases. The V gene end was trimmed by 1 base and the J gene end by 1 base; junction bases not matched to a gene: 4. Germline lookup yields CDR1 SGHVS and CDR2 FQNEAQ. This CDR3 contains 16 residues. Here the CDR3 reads CASSLEWDRGSYEQYF. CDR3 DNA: TGTGCCAGCAGCTTAGAATGGGACAGGGGTTCCTACGAGCAGTACTTC.

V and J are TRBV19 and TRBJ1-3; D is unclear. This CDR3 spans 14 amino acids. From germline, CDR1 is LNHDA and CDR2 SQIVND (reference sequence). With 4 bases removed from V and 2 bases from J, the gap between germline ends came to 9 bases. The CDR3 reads CASSNRGAGNTIYF. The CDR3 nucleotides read TGTGCCAGTAGTAACCGGGGAGCTGGAAACACCATATATTTT.

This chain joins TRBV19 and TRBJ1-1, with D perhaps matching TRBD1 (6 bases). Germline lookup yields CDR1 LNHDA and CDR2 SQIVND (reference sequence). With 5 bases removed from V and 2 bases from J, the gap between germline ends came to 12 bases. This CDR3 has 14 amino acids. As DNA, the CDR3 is TGTGCCAGTAGTCGGACAGCTATCAACACTGAAGCTTTCTTT. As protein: CASSRTAINTEAFF. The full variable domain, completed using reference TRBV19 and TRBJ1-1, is DGGITQSPKYLFRKEGQNVTLSCEQNLNHDAMYWYRQDPGQGLRLIYYSQIVNDFQKGDIAEGYSVSREKKESFPLTVTSAQKNPTAFYLCASSRTAINTEAFFGQGTRLTVV.

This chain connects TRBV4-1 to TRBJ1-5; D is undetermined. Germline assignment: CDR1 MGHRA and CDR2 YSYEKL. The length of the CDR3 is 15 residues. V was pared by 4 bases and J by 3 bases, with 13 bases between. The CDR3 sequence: CASSLYNSDNQPQHF. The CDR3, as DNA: TGCGCCAGCAGCCTCTATAATAGCGACAATCAGCCCCAGCATTTT.